This T cell receptor (beta chain) was identified during a study of T cell responses to AZD1222 COVID-19 vaccine. The count of this clone is one. The method was immunoSEQ multiplex PCR; TCRdb's version includes in-frame clones alone and lacks a portion of them. This sample has 150,000 to 200,000 clones, with about 92% found just once. This CDR3 is built from 17 residues. Germline V gives CDR1 MRHNA, CDR2 SNTAGT. Trimming removed 2 bases from V and 7 bases from J; junction bases left unmatched: 7. Sequenced here: peripheral blood, sampled 28 days after the second dose of the MenACWY control vaccine. V is TRBV6-4 and J is TRBJ2-1, with TRBD2 matching 14 bases. The source is an adult who received the MenACWY meningococcal vaccine as a control. CDR3 sequence reads: CASSDTGLAGVTNEQFF. CDR3 coding DNA: TGTGCCAGCAGTGACACGGGACTAGCGGGAGTAACAAATGAGCAGTTCTTC.